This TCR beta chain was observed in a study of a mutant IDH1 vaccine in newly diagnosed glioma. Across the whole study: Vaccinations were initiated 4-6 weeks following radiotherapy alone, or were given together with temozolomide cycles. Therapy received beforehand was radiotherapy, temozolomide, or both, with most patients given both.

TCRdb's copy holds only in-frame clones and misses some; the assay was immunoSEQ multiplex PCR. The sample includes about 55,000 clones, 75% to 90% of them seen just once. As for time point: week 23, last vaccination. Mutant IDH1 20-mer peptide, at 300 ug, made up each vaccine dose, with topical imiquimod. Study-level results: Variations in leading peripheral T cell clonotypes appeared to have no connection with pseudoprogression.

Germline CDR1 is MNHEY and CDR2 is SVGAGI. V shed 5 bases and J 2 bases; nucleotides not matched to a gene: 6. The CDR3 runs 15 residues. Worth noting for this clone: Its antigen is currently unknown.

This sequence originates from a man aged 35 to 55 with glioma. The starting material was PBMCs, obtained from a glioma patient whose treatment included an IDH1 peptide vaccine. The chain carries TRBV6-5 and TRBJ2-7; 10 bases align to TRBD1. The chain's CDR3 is CASSRDRGPTYEQYF. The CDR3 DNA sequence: TGTGCCAGCAGTCGAGACAGGGGGCCAACCTACGAGCAGTACTTC.